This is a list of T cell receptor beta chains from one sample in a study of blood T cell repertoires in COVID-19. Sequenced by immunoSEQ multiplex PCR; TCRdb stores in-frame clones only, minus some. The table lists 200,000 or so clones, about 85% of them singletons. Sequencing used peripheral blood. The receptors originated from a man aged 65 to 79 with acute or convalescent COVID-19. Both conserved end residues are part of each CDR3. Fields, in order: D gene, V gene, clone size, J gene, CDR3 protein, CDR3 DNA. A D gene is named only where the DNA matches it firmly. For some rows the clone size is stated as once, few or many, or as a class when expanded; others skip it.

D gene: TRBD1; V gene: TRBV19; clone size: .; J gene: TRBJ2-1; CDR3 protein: CASSTSGTGGSEQFF; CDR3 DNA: TGTGCCAGTAGTACCTCCGGGACAGGGGGGTCTGAGCAGTTCTTC
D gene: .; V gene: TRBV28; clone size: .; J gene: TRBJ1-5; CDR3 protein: CASSLFRGEGRNQPQHF; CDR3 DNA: TGTGCCAGCAGTTTATTCCGGGGAGAAGGAAGGAATCAGCCCCAGCATTTT
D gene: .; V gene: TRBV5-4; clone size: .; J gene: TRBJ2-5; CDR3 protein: CASSLESPVTQYF; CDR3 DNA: TGTGCCAGCAGCTTGGAGTCTCCGGTTACCCAGTACTTC
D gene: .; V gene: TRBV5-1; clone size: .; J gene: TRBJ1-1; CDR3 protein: CASSLVLGEGTEAFF; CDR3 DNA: TGCGCCAGCAGCTTGGTTTTAGGGGAGGGGACTGAAGCTTTCTTT
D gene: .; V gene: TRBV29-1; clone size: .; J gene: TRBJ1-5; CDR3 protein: CSVEGGRGQPQHF; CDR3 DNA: TGCAGCGTTGAAGGGGGTCGGGGTCAGCCCCAGCATTTT
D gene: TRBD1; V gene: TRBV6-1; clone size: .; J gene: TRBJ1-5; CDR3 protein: CASSEGQGRANQPQHF; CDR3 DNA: TGTGCCAGCAGTGAAGGACAGGGAAGGGCCAATCAGCCCCAGCATTTT
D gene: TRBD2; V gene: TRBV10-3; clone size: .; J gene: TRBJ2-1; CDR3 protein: CAIGQYSGSFNEQFF; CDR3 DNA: TGTGCCATCGGCCAGTACAGCGGGAGCTTTAATGAGCAGTTCTTC
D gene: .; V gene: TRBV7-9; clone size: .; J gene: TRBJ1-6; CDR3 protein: CASRFPGNSPLHF; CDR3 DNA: TGTGCCAGCAGGTTCCCCGGTAATTCACCCCTCCACTTT
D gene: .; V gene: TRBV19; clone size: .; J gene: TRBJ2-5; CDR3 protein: CASSIGRTETQYF; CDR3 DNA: TGTGCCAGTAGTATTGGGAGGACAGAGACCCAGTACTTC
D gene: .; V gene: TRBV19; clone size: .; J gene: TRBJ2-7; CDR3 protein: CASRDRQTYEQYF; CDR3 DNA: TGTGCCAGTAGAGATAGACAGACCTACGAGCAGTACTTC
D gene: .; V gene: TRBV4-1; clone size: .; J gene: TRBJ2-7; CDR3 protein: CASSQDSRGSSYEQYF; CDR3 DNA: TGCGCCAGCAGCCAAGATAGTCGAGGGTCTTCCTACGAGCAGTACTTC
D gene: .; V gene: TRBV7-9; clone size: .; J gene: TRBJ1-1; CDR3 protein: CASSLESGEAFF; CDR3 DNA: TGTGCCAGCAGCTTAGAAAGCGGAGAAGCTTTCTTT
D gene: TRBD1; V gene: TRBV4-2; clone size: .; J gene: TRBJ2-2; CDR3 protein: CASSQATGGNTGELFF; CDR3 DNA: TGTGCCAGCAGCCAGGCGACAGGGGGCAACACCGGGGAGCTGTTTTTT
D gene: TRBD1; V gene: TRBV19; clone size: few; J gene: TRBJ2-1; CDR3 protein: CASSKDRGYNEQFF; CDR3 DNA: TGTGCCAGTAGTAAGGACAGGGGGTACAATGAGCAGTTCTTC
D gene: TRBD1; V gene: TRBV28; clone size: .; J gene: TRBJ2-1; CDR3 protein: CASIGQGQGLNFNEQFF; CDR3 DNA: TGTGCCAGCATCGGACAGGGGCAGGGGCTAAATTTCAATGAGCAGTTCTTC
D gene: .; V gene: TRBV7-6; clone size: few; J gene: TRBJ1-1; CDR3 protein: CASSFRGGTEAFF; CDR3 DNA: TGTGCCAGCAGCTTTAGGGGTGGCACTGAAGCTTTCTTT
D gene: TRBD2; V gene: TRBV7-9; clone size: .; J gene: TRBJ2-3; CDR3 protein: CATSLAGGVDTQYF; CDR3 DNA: TGTGCCACTTCGTTAGCGGGAGGCGTAGATACGCAGTATTTT
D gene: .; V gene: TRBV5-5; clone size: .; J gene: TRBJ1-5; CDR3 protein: CASSRDSNQPQHF; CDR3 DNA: TGTGCCAGCAGTCGGGATAGCAATCAGCCCCAGCATTTT
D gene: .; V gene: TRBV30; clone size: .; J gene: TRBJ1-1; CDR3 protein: CAWSRDWNTEAFF; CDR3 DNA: TGTGCCTGGAGTAGGGACTGGAACACTGAAGCTTTCTTT
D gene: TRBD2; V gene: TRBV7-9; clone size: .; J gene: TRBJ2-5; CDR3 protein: CASSLSGGTETQYF; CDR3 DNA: TGTGCCAGCAGCTTATCGGGGGGGACAGAGACCCAGTACTTC
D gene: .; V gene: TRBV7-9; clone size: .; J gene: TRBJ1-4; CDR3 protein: CASSLRQGKGEKLFF; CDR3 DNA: TGTGCCAGCAGCTTACGGCAGGGGAAGGGTGAAAAACTGTTTTTT
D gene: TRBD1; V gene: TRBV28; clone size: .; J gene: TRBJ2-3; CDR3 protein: CASSFGTGVYF; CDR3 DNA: TGTGCCAGCAGTTTCGGGACAGGGGTGTATTTT
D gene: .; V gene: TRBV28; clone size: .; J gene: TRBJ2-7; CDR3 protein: CASSLLGGYEQYF; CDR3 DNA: TGTGCCAGCAGTTTATTGGGGGGCTACGAGCAGTACTTC
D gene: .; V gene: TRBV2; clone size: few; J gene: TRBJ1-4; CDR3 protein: CASSGQESYEKLFF; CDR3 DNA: TGTGCCAGCAGTGGACAGGAGTCATATGAAAAACTGTTTTTT
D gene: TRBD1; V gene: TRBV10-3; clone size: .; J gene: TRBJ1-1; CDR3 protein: CATSRDREYTEAFF; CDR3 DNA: TGTGCCACCTCCCGGGACAGGGAGTACACTGAAGCTTTCTTT